This TCR beta chain was recorded in a study of T cell responses to AZD1222 COVID-19 vaccine. Study-wide results and caveats: Just a handful of people given AZD1222 tested seropositive at baseline. Along spike, vaccine-associated CD4 TCRs were found throughout, with dominance at 160-218 and 743-854.

Germline-derived CDR1 and CDR2 are SGHVS and FQNEAQ. Trimming pared 5 bases from V and 1 base from J, leaving 11 bases between. The CDR3 is made up of 15 amino acids. A note on this clone: The target antigen is unknown.

This table comes from immunoSEQ multiplex PCR, and its TCRdb copy is limited to in-frame clones, with some not included. The table has around 74,000 clones, about 91% seen once. Sequencing was performed on peripheral blood, taken on day 0 of MenACWY control vaccination. This receptor was obtained from an adult in good health. The chain couples TRBV7-8 to TRBJ2-2; maybe TRBD2 (6 bases). CDR3 loop: CASSGGTVNTGELFF. CDR3 bases: TGTGCCAGCAGCGGGGGGACCGTGAACACCGGGGAGCTGTTTTTT.